This T cell receptor beta chain stems from a study of blood T cells in healthy people across ages. Details on this clonotype: Its antigen is currently unknown.

This CDR3 region has 13 residues. V lost 3 bases, J lost 5 bases, and 11 bases lay in between. Germline V gene sequence: CDR1 SGDLS, CDR2 YYNGEE. Alongside a J-beta primer mix, a sample-barcoded 5' primer served in a second PCR lasting roughly 6 to 11 cycles. Each cDNA molecule, via a template-switch adaptor with 12 random nucleotides, was tagged. There were at least 3 million CDR3-containing paired-end reads obtained from each sample. Using its own MiXCR run on the 5' RACE reads, TCRdb lists one record per CDR3 protein. The table has 270,000 or so distinct CDR3 sequences, roughly a quarter seen once. General study results and limits: Aged donors had fewer naive CD4+ cells and lower diversity than long-lived donors.

Sequenced input: blood. The rearrangement uses TRBV9 and TRBJ2-5, with a weak D call TRBD2 (6 bases). The origin of this receptor is a woman between 65 and 79 years old in good health. The CDR3 bases are TGTGCCAGCAGCGCACGGGACTTCGAGACCCAGTACTTC. Protein: CASSARDFETQYF.